This T cell receptor beta chain was profiled in a study of blood T cell repertoires in COVID-19. Looking at the study overall: COVID-19 samples from acute and convalescent phases originated in the United States, Italy and Spain. PBMCs, B-cell-depleted T cells, or T cells were the source of the cDNA or gDNA that made up the material.

CDR3 length: 14 residues. The germline V gene has CDR1 GTSNPN and CDR2 SVGIG (reference sequence). With 3 bases clipped from V and 3 bases from J, the junction kept 4 bases outside the gene matches. Authors' data handling: The assay estimated nucleated cells by amplifying reference gene primers. TCRdb's table, derived via immunoSEQ multiplex PCR, lists solely in-frame clones and lacks some. That table supplies the V and J calls and clone size; D and trimming were determined from the DNA. This sample has approximately 99,000 clones, with 84% found just once. The receptor comes from a man between 65 and 80 years old with active or convalescent COVID-19. The sample was peripheral blood. The chain is built from TRBV30 and TRBJ2-3, with TRBD1 matching over 9 bases. CDR3 amino acids: CAWRRDRETDTQYF. The CDR3 coding sequence is TGTGCCTGGAGGAGGGACAGGGAGACAGATACGCAGTATTTT.